The 17 T cell receptor beta chains presented below share a single source sample, sequenced in a study of CD8 T cells in Susac syndrome. An input of about 0.45 to 1 ug of RNA was subjected to reverse transcription using random hexamers. TCRdb reprocessed the immunoSEQ multiplex PCR reads via MiXCR and lists one record per CDR3 protein. The profile shows 70,000 to 85,000 distinct CDR3 sequences, roughly 96% of them singletons. Sequencing input: CD8+ T cells from PBMCs. The receptors were gathered from a human donor with Susac syndrome.

The V call is TRBV20-1, the J call TRBJ2-5; 9 nucleotides match TRBD2. Losses at the gene ends were 0 bases for V and 2 bases for J; bases not matched to a gene: 10. Germline assignment: CDR1 DFQATT and CDR2 SNEGSKA (reference sequence). The CDR3 is made up of 17 amino acids. The CDR3 nucleotides read TGCAGTGCTAGAGATCTTCGCGGTAGCGGGGGACAAGAGACCCAGTACTTC. Encoded protein: CSARDLRGSGGQETQYF.

As to this clonotype: Mismatch with germline at one junction end may stem from a read error. The CDR3 loop reads CSGENGSPGYNEQFF. Here the CDR3 DNA reads TGCAGCGGTGAAAACGGGAGCCCGGGTTACAATGAGCAGTTCTTC. The chain is built from TRBV29-1 and TRBJ2-1; TRBD2 is a possible D gene (6 bases). The CDR3 contains 15 residues. Germline V gene sequence: CDR1 SQVTM, CDR2 ANQGSEA.

V is TRBV20-1 and J is TRBJ2-5; maybe TRBD1 (5 bases). The ends were cut back, 0 bases at V and 2 bases at J, with 10 bases in the middle. CDR3 length: 14 residues. Germline V lookup: CDR1 DFQATT, CDR2 SNEGSKA (reference sequence). In nucleotides, the CDR3 is TGCAGTGCTAGAGATCCGGCAGGGCAAGAGACCCAGTACTTC. Its translation is CSARDPAGQETQYF.

The chain is built from TRBV30 and TRBJ2-1; D could derive from TRBD1 or TRBD2 (5 bases each). V was shortened by 1 base and J by 10 bases, with 17 bases between the two germline ends. The germline V gene encodes CDR1 GTSNPN and CDR2 SVGIG (reference sequence). The CDR3 is 14 residues long. In nucleotides, the CDR3 is TGTGCCTGGAGTGAAACTTTGGTCGGGGCGGAGCAGTTCTTC. This translates into CAWSETLVGAEQFF.

This clonotype has just a few counts. The chain couples TRBV18 to TRBJ2-5; D unclear. The CDR3 length is 12 residues. Trimming took 2 bases from V and 3 from J, leaving 4 bases between them. The germline V gene encodes CDR1 KGHSH and CDR2 LQKENI. CDR3 DNA sequence: TGTGCCAGCTCACCAGGGGAAGAGACCCAGTACTTC. Its protein is CASSPGEETQYF.

The V gene is TRBV14, the J gene TRBJ2-7, with D possibly TRBD1 on 6 matching bases. Trimming took off 8 bases at V and 5 bases at J, with 10 bases between the two ends. This CDR3 region has 11 residues. Germline values: CDR1 SGHDN, CDR2 FVKESK. DNA for the CDR3: TGTGCCAGCGAAAAGGGGGACGAGCAGTACTTC. Protein: CASEKGDEQYF.

This chain connects TRBV11-2 to TRBJ1-1, with a tentative D call TRBD1 (6 bases). Trimming removed 4 bases at V and 0 bases at J, with 9 bases between. The CDR3 is 14 residues long. Per the germline V gene, CDR1 is SGHAT and CDR2 is FQNNGV. The CDR3 reads CASSSGQLNTEAFF. In nucleotides, the CDR3 is TGTGCCAGCAGCTCCGGACAGTTGAACACTGAAGCTTTCTTT.

The V and J genes are TRBV19 and TRBJ1-1; D possibly corresponds to TRBD1 (5 bases). This CDR3 comprises 12 residues. With 6 bases removed from V and 6 bases from J, the gap between germline ends came to 11 bases. In germline, CDR1 is LNHDA, CDR2 SQIVND (reference sequence). CDR3 residues: CASRGVGPEAFF. As DNA, the CDR3 is TGTGCCAGTAGGGGGGTCGGCCCTGAAGCTTTCTTT.

The chain has TRBV5-4 and TRBJ2-1; tentative D call: TRBD2 (6 bases). Germline V gene sequence: CDR1 SGHNT, CDR2 YYREEE (reference sequence). The CDR3 is made up of 12 amino acids. V lost 2 bases and J lost 7, with 7 bases in between. The CDR3 region is CASSLRENEQFF. CDR3 DNA: TGTGCCAGCAGCTTACGGGAGAATGAGCAGTTCTTC.

The rearrangement joins TRBV25-1 to TRBJ2-5, with 8 bases lining up with TRBD2. The CDR3 has 13 amino acids. Losses at the gene ends were 5 bases for V and 5 bases for J; bases not matched to a gene: 4. Germline CDR1 is MGHDK and CDR2 is SYGVNS. CDR3 protein: CASSRSGIETQYF. In nucleotides, the CDR3 is TGTGCCAGCAGTCGTAGCGGGATTGAGACCCAGTACTTC.

V gene TRBV6-5 combines with J gene TRBJ2-4; 7 bases align to TRBD1. The length of the CDR3 is 13 residues. J was trimmed by 6 bases and V by 6 bases; bases with no gene match: 5. Germline CDR1 MNHEY, CDR2 SVGAGI. The CDR3 DNA follows: TGTGCCAGCAGGACAGGGAGTGGAAACATTCAGTACTTC. Amino acid sequence: CASRTGSGNIQYF.

The chain uses TRBV2 and TRBJ1-2, with D perhaps matching TRBD1 (5 bases). Germline V gene sequence: CDR1 SNHLY, CDR2 FYNNEI. Trimming cost V 10 bases and J 4 bases, with 16 bases left between them. The CDR3 runs to 13 residues. CDR3 loop: CAIRDASRYGYTF. The CDR3 DNA is TGTGCCATCCGGGACGCTTCTCGCTATGGCTACACCTTC.

The chain joins TRBV2 to TRBJ2-1; the match to TRBD1 covers 8 bases. The CDR3 length is 15 residues. Germline V gives CDR1 SNHLY, CDR2 FYNNEI. J lost 5 bases, V lost 6 bases, and 9 bases had no gene match. CDR3 in DNA: TGTGCCAGCAGCCACGGACAGGGACTTAACAATGAGCAGTTCTTC. Protein: CASSHGQGLNNEQFF.

The J gene is TRBJ2-3, the V gene TRBV7-3, with D perhaps TRBD2 (5 bases). Germline loops: CDR1 SGHTA, CDR2 FQGTGA. V gave up 1 base and J gave up 6 bases, with 17 bases separating them. The CDR3 extends over 16 amino acids. The CDR3 sequence is CASSLISDASGDTQYF. In nucleotides, the CDR3 is TGTGCCAGCAGCTTAATATCCGATGCAAGCGGCGATACGCAGTATTTT. Full variable domain (missing parts from reference TRBV7-3 and TRBJ2-3): GAGVSQTPSNKVTEKGKYVELRCDPISGHTALYWYRQSLGQGPEFLIYFQGTGAADDSGLPNDRFFAVRPEGSVSTLKIQRTERGDSAVYLCASSLISDASGDTQYFGPGTRLTVL.

The rearrangement links TRBV12-3 or TRBV12-4 to TRBJ1-1; D ambiguous. The CDR3 contains 13 residues. Between the trimmed V and J ends, which lost 2 bases and 2 bases, there was a span of 6 bases. The CDR3 protein is CASSLYLNTEAFF. The CDR3 DNA sequence: TGTGCCAGCAGTTTATACCTTAACACTGAAGCTTTCTTT.

J is TRBJ2-1 and V is TRBV5-6; 13 positions match TRBD2. This CDR3 has 19 amino acids. The ends lost 4 bases at V and 3 bases at J; junction bases unmatched: 13. Germline CDR1 reads SGHDT; CDR2 reads YYEEEE. The DNA of the CDR3 is TGTGCCAGCAGCGTGACCGGGACTAGCGGGGAACTTTTCTACAATGAGCAGTTCTTC. Translated, it gives CASSVTGTSGELFYNEQFF.

This chain links TRBV2 with TRBJ2-3; 10 nucleotides line up with TRBD2. The CDR3 spans 15 residues. The trim removed 4 bases at V and 2 bases at J, leaving 3 bases unmatched. In germline, CDR1 is SNHLY, CDR2 FYNNEI. CDR3 amino acids: CASSALAGDTDTQYF. Here the CDR3 DNA reads TGTGCCAGCAGTGCGCTAGCGGGGGACACAGATACGCAGTATTTT.